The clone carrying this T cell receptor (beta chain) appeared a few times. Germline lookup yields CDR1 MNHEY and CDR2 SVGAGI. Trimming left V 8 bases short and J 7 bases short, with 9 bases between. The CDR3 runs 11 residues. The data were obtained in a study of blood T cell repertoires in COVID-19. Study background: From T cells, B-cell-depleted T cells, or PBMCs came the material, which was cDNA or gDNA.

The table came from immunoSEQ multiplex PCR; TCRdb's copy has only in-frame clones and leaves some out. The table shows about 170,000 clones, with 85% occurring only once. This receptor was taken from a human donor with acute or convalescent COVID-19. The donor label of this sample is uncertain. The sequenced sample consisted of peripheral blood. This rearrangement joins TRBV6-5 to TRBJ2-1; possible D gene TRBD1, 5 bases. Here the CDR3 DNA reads TGTGCCAGCTACCAGGGTAATGAGCAGTTCTTC. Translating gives CASYQGNEQFF.